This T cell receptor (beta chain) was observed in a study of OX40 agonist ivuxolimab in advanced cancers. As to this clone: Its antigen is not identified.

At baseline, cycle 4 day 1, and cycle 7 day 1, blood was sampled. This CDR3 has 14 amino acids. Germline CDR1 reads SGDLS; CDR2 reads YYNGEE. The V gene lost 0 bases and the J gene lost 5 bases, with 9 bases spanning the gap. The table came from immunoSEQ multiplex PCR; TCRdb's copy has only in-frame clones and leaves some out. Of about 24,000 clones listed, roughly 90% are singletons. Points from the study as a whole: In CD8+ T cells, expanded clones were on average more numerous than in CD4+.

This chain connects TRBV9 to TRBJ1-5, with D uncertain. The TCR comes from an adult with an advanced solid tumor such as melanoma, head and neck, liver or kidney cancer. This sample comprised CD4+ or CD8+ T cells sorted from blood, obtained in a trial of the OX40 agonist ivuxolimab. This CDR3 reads CASSVGKTHQPQHF. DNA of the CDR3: TGTGCCAGCAGCGTAGGTAAGACCCATCAGCCCCAGCATTTT.